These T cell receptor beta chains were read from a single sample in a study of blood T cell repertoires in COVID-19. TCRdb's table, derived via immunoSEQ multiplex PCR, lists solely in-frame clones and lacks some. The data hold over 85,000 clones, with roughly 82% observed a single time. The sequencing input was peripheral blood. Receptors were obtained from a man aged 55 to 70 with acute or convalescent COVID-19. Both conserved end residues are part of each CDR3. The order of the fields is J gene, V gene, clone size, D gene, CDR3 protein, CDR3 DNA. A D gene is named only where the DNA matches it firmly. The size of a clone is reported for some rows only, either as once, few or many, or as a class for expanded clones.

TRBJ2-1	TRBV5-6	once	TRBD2	CASSFAIARGGIGNEQFF	TGTGCCAGCAGCTTCGCCATCGCACGCGGGGGGATCGGCAATGAGCAGTTCTTC
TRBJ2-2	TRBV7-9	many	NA	CASSSIKGNRRNTGELFF	TGTGCCAGCAGCTCTATAAAGGGGAATAGGAGGAACACCGGGGAGCTGTTTTTT
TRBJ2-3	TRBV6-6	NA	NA	CASSKGGRSDTQYF	TGTGCCAGCAGTAAGGGGGGGCGGTCAGATACGCAGTATTTT
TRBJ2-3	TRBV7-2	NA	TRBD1	CASSNRDRGLDTQYF	TGTGCCAGCAGCAATAGAGACAGGGGGCTAGATACGCAGTATTTT
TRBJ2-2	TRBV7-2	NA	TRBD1	CASSYGTGVPGELFF	TGTGCCAGCAGCTACGGGACAGGGGTGCCCGGGGAGCTGTTTTTT
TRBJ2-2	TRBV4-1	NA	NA	CASSPGNANTGELFF	TGCGCCAGCAGCCCAGGGAACGCGAACACCGGGGAGCTGTTTTTT
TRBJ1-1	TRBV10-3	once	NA	CAISVFPGQRFPGRDTEAFF	TGTGCCATCAGTGTTTTTCCGGGACAAAGGTTCCCCGGTAGGGACACTGAAGCTTTCTTT
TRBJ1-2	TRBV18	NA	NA	CASSPGRGHYGYTF	TGTGCCAGCTCACCAGGGAGGGGTCATTATGGCTACACCTTC
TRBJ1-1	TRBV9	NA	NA	CASSVGEGSEWWAFF	TGTGCCAGCAGCGTAGGAGAGGGCTCTGAGTGGTGGGCTTTCTTT
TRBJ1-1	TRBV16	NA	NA	CASSQKGVTEAFF	TGTGCCAGCAGCCAGAAGGGAGTCACTGAAGCTTTCTTT
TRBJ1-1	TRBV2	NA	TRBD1	CASTRTGGTEAFF	TGTGCCAGCACTAGGACAGGGGGCACTGAAGCTTTCTTT
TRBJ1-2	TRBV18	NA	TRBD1	CASSPGQNYGYTF	TGTGCCAGCTCACCGGGACAGAACTATGGCTACACCTTC
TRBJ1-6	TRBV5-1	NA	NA	CASSPTGQLNSPLHF	TGCGCCAGCAGTCCTACCGGACAGCTAAATTCACCCCTCCACTTT
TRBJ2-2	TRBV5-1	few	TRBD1	CASSLTPTGGETGELFF	TGCGCCAGCAGCCTCACCCCGACAGGGGGCGAAACCGGGGAGCTGTTTTTT
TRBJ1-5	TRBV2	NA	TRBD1	CASSAGTGMRQPQHF	TGTGCCAGCAGTGCGGGGACAGGGATGCGTCAGCCCCAGCATTTT
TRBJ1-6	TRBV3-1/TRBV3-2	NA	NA	CASSPRGSYNSPLHF	TGTGCCAGCAGCCCTAGGGGATCCTATAATTCACCCCTCCACTTT
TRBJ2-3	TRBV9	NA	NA	CASSHGGRSTDTQYF	TGTGCCAGCAGCCACGGGGGGCGATCCACAGATACGCAGTATTTT
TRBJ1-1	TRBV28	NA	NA	CASSLGGAINTEAFF	TGTGCCAGCAGTTTAGGGGGGGCCATCAACACTGAAGCTTTCTTT
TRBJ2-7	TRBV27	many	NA	CASSLSGRILYEQYF	TGTGCCAGCAGTTTATCAGGCAGGATTTTGTACGAGCAGTACTTC
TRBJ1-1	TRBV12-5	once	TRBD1	CASGLVRAQGANTEAFF	TGTGCTAGTGGTTTGGTAAGGGCACAGGGGGCAAACACTGAAGCTTTCTTT
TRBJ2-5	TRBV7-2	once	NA	CASSLAGGPGETQYF	TGTGCCAGCAGCTTAGCGGGGGGGCCAGGGGAGACCCAGTACTTC
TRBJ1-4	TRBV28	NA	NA	CASSLIVPEKLFF	TGTGCCAGCAGTTTAATAGTGCCCGAAAAACTGTTTTTT
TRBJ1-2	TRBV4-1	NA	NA	CASSQGIGGVYGYTF	TGCGCCAGCAGCCAGGGGATCGGGGGAGTGTATGGCTACACCTTC
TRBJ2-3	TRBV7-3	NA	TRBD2	CASSPNPGGPYTQYF	TGTGCCAGCAGCCCTAACCCGGGGGGGCCGTATACGCAGTATTTT